The present entry profiles one T cell receptor beta chain with its context. Its antigen is still unknown. Base qualities are not provided; no much larger clone lies one nucleotide away. This sample is drawn from a study of a mutant IDH1 vaccine in newly diagnosed glioma (dated by TCRdb to the early 2020s). Context from the whole study: Vaccination began 4-6 weeks after radiotherapy alone, or alongside temozolomide cycles in the chemotherapy-containing groups. Of the roughly 34 treated patients, about 60% were male and 37.5% were female, and the mean age was 40.4 years. Before enrollment, most patients had been given radiochemotherapy with temozolomide as standard therapy, while the rest had received either radiotherapy alone or temozolomide alone. The week-35 safety follow-up was designated visit V12, and the week-47 end of study was designated visit V13. Six visits were used for peripheral blood collection: V03 (baseline), V05, V07, V10, V12 and V13. Longitudinal TCRB deep sequencing was performed for about two dozen treated patients wherever samples were available for exploratory analyses. Results and caveats for the whole study, not just this receptor: According to the authors, sample limitations meant that analyses of patient blood samples could not be reproduced. Pseudoprogression appeared unrelated to alterations in the top peripheral T cell clonotypes detected by TCRB sequencing. Immune responses induced by the vaccine were seen in approximately 93% of patients across multiple MHC alleles. PBMC samples for TCRB deep sequencing were selected based on availability.

The label giving this sample's time point can be read as: week 35, safety follow-up. Each vaccine dose was 300 ug of a 20-mer mutant IDH1 peptide in Montanide, given subcutaneously with topical imiquimod. Patients were given eight vaccinations, in weeks 1, 3, 5, 7, 11, 15, 19 and 23, which matched visits V03 through V10. Newly diagnosed WHO grade 3 or 4 IDH1-mutant astrocytomas showing loss of nuclear ATRX were present in the donors. The samples were drawn from NOA16, a multicentre, single-arm, open-label phase I trial in Germany that tested a mutant IDH1 peptide vaccine in humans for the first time. Genomic DNA for TCRB sequencing was extracted from EDTA blood using the DNeasy Blood and Tissue Kit. The CDR3 contains 13 residues, cysteine and phenylalanine counted. The entry retains the CDR3 DNA only, 39 bases that are in frame from base 1. V is cut back by 4 bases and J by 8 bases, with 5 bases in the junction unmatched. The germline V gene gives CDR1 as SGHRS and CDR2 as YFSETQ.

Library preparation was by the immunoSEQ multiplex PCR assay. Following the manufacturer's protocol, the hsTCRB Kit was used to amplify rearranged TCR beta chain sequences. Sequencing of TCRB libraries was carried out on an Illumina MiSeq. The authors processed their data as follows. Demultiplexing, trimming and gene mapping were performed with the kit vendor's proprietary platform. TCRdb carries this immuneACCESS record with in-frame sequences only. Its versions omit some clonotypes, under half of them owing to an unresolved V gene in the studies checked, with the rest unexplained. Clone size and the V and J calls come from that table; the DNA yielded D and trimming. The sample includes tens of thousands of clones, with about 88% observed a single time. Around 5.7% of the sample goes to the ten largest clones.

The sequence joins TRBV5-1 to TRBJ1-4; TRBD1 fits 7 bases in the junction. The sequences come from PBMCs, collected from a glioma patient whose treatment included an IDH1 peptide vaccine. The receptor was isolated from a middle-aged woman with glioma. The DNA reads TGCGCCAGCAGCCCGCAGGGGGAGGAAAAACTGTTTTTT. Its translation reads: CASSPQGEEKLFF.